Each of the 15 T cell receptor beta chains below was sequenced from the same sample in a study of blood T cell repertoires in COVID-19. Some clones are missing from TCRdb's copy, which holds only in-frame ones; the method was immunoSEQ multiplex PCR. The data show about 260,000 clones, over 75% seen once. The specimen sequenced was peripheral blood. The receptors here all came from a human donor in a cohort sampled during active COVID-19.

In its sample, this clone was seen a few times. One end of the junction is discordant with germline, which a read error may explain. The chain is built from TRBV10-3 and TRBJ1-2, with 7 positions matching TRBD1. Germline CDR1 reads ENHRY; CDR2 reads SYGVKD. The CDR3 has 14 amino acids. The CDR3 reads CAISGDSQALYGYF. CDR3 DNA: TGTGCCATCAGCGGGGACAGCCAAGCGCTCTACGGTTACTTC.

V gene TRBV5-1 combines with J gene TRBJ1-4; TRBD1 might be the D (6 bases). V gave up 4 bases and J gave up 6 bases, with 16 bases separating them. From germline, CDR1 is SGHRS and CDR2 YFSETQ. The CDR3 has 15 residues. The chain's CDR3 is CASSRRGGADEKLFF. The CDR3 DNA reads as TGCGCCAGCAGCCGGCGGGGGGGCGCCGATGAAAAACTGTTTTTT.

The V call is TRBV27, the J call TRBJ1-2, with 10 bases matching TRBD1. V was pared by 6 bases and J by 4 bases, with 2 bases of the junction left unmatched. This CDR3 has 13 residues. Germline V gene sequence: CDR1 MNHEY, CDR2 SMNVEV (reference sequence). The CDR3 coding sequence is TGTGCCAGCAGGACAGGGGGCGGCTATGGCTACACCTTC. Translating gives CASRTGGGYGYTF.

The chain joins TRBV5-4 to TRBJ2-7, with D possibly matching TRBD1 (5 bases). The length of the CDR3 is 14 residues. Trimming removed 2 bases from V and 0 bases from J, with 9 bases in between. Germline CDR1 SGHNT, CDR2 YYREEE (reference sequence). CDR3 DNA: TGTGCCAGCAGCTTCCCAGACAGCTCCTACGAGCAGTACTTC. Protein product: CASSFPDSSYEQYF.

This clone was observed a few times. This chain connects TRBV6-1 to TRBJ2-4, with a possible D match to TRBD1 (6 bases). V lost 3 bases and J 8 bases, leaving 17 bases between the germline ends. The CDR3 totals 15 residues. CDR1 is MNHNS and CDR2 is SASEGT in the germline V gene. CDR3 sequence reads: CASSDLRGFGYIQYF. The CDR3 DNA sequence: TGTGCCAGCAGTGATTTGAGGGGGTTTGGGTACATTCAGTACTTC.

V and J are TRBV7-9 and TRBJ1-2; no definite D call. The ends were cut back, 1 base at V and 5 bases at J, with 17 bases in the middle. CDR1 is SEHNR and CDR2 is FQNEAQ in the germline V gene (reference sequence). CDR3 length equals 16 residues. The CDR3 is CASSLVFRPLTYGYTF. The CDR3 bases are TGTGCCAGCAGCTTAGTATTCCGGCCGCTGACTTATGGCTACACCTTC.

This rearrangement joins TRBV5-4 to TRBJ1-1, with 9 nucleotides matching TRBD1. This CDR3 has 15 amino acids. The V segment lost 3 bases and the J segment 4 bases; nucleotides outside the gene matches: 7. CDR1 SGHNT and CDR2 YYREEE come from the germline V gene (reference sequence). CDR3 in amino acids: CASSSFGTGLTEAFF. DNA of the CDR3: TGTGCCAGCAGCTCGTTCGGGACAGGGCTCACTGAAGCTTTCTTT.

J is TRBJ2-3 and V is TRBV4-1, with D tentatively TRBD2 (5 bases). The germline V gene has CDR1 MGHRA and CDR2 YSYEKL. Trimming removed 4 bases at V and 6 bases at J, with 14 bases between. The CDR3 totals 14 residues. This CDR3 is CASSRIQRGDTQYF. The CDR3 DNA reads TGCGCCAGCAGCCGGATCCAGAGAGGGGATACGCAGTATTTT.

The CDR3 nucleotides are TGCGCCAGCAGCCGCCAGCGGGGGGCCGGGGAGACCCAGTACTTC. Protein product: CASSRQRGAGETQYF. The chain is built from TRBV4-3 and TRBJ2-5, with 9 bases lining up with TRBD2. After removal of 4 bases from V and 5 bases from J, the junction contained 8 bases not matched to a gene. Germline-derived CDR1 and CDR2 are LGHNA and YSLEER. The CDR3 sequence is 15 residues long.

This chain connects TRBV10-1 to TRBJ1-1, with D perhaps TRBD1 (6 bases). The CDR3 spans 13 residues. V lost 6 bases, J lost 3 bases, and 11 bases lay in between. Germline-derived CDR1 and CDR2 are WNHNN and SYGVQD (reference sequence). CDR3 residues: CASRRAGDTEAFF. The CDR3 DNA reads TGCGCCAGCAGGAGAGCAGGGGACACTGAAGCTTTCTTT.

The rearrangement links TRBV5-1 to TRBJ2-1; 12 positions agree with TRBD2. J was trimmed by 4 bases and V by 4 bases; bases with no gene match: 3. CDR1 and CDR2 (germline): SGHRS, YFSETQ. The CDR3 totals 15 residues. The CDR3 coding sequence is TGCGCCAGCAGCCAGGGGACTAGCGGGTACAATGAGCAGTTCTTC. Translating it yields CASSQGTSGYNEQFF.

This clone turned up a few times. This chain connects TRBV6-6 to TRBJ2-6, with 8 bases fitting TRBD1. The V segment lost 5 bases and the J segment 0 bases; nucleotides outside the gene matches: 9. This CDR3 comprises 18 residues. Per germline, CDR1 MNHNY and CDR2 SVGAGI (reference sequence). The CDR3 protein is CASSPVPGQDSGANVLTF. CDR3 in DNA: TGTGCCAGCAGTCCAGTCCCGGGACAGGACTCTGGGGCCAACGTCCTGACTTTC.

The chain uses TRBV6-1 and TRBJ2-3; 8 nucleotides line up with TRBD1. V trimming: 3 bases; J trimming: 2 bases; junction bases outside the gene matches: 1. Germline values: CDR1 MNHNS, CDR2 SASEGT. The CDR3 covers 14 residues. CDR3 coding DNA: TGTGCCAGCAGTGAGGGACAGGCCACAGATACGCAGTATTTT. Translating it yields CASSEGQATDTQYF.

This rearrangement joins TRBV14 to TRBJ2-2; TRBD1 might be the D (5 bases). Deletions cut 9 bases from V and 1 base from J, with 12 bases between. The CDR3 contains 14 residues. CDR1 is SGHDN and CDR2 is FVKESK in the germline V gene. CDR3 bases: TGTGCCAGACCCCAGGGCCTGAACACCGGGGAGCTGTTTTTT. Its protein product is CARPQGLNTGELFF.

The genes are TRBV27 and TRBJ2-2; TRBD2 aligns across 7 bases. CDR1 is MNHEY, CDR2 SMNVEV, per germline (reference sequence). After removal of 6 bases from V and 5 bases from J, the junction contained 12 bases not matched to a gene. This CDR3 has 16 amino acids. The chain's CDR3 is CASRGSGVRSTGELFF. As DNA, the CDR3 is TGTGCCAGCAGGGGGAGCGGGGTAAGAAGTACCGGGGAGCTGTTTTTT.